This T cell receptor (beta chain) was identified during a study of beta chain bispecific antibodies for T cell cancers. The CDR3 has 13 amino acids. CDR1 is LNHDA, CDR2 SQIVND, per germline (reference sequence). Trimming took off 5 bases at V and 1 base at J, with 8 bases between the two ends. Study-wide findings and caveats: Most targeted TRBV signal came from the leukemia cell line cells, not normal T cells.

Blood mononuclear cells were expanded for 3 to 4 days using either OKT3 anti-CD3 antibody or CD3/CD28 beads. This clonotype has only a few counts. Its matching antigen is unknown. TCRdb reprocessed the 5' RACE reads via MiXCR and lists one record per CDR3 protein. The table has some 9,000 distinct CDR3 sequences, around 2.2% seen once. This material consisted of T cells from a healthy donor cultured with Jurkat leukemia cells, taken from a culture containing an anti-CD19 bispecific antibody. The chain couples TRBV19 to TRBJ2-5, with D possibly being TRBD1 (5 bases). This receptor was taken from a human donor in good health. Some clones in this sample may be carry-over from other donors' samples. CDR3 loop: CASSWGGQETQYF. The CDR3 DNA reads TGTGCCAGTAGTTGGGGCGGCCAAGAGACCCAGTACTTC.